This T cell receptor (beta chain) originates from a study of technical replicates of blood from a handful of donors. Clones were sequenced by immunoSEQ multiplex PCR, and TCRdb holds only the in-frame ones, with some missing. Seen here are under 95,000 clones, 90% to 95% observed once, and the top ten hold 0.25% to 0.3%. Germline assignment: CDR1 MDHEN and CDR2 SYDVKM. V lost 5 bases to trimming and J lost 6 bases; unmatched junction nucleotides: 8. This CDR3 is built from 15 residues. Sample: T cells isolated from PBMCs. This chain connects TRBV28 to TRBJ2-1; TRBD1 agrees at 9 bases. This sequence was found in a human donor in good health. CDR3 nucleotides: TGTGCCAGCAGTCCTGGGGGACAGGGAAGCAATGAGCAGTTCTTC. Protein sequence: CASSPGGQGSNEQFF.